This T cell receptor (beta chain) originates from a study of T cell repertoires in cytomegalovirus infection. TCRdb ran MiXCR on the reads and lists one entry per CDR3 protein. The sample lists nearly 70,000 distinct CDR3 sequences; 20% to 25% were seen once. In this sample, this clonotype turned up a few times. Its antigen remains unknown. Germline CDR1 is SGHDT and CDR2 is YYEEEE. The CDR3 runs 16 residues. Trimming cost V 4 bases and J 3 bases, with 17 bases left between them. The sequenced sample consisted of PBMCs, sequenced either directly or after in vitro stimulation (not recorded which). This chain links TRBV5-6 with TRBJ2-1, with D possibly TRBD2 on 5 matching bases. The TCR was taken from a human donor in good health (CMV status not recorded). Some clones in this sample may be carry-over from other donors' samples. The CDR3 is CASSLRLAAFYNEQFF. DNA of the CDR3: TGTGCCAGCAGCCTCCGGCTAGCCGCCTTCTACAATGAGCAGTTCTTC.